These 21 T cell receptor beta chains came from one sample sequenced in a study of PD-1 blockade in mismatch repair-deficient tumors. Profiling relied on immunoSEQ multiplex PCR, and the TCRdb table lists in-frame clones only, not all of them. Of 20,000 to 25,000 clones listed, roughly 81% are singletons. Sequencing used peripheral blood, obtained 2 weeks after starting pembrolizumab. These receptors came from an adult with mismatch repair-deficient cancer.

The chain couples TRBV18 to TRBJ2-1, with D possibly being TRBD2 (5 bases). Germline CDR1 KGHSH, CDR2 LQKENI. The CDR3 has 14 amino acids. V shed 6 bases and J shed 3 bases, with 12 bases lying between them. This chain's CDR3 is CASSTKTNYNEQFF. In DNA form, the CDR3 reads TGTGCCAGCTCCACGAAGACTAACTACAATGAGCAGTTCTTC.

The chain uses TRBV11-3 and TRBJ2-3; D unresolved. CDR3 length: 15 amino acids. V was pared by 1 base and J by 0 bases, with 8 bases between. Germline CDR1 is SGHNT and CDR2 is YENEEA. The CDR3: CASSLGMTSTDTQYF. CDR3 DNA sequence: TGTGCCAGCAGCTTAGGTATGACTAGCACAGATACGCAGTATTTT.

The genes are TRBV7-9 and TRBJ2-5; D is unresolved. Trimming removed 5 bases from V and 5 bases from J, with 21 bases in between. CDR3 length equals 16 residues. CDR1 and CDR2 (germline): SEHNR, FQNEAQ (reference sequence). The CDR3 protein is CASSPTSRMGWETQYF. The CDR3 nucleotides read TGTGCCAGCAGCCCCACCTCGCGTATGGGATGGGAGACCCAGTACTTC.

The chain carries TRBV10-3 and TRBJ2-3; 12 nucleotides match TRBD2. The CDR3 totals 16 residues. CDR1 and CDR2 from the germline V gene are ENHRY and SYGVKD. V was clipped by 2 bases and J by 0 bases; unmatched bases: 0. The CDR3 DNA reads as TGTGCCATCAGTGAGGGACTAGCGGGGAGCACAGATACGCAGTATTTT. Translated: CAISEGLAGSTDTQYF.

The J gene is TRBJ2-1, the V gene TRBV11-2, with D possibly being TRBD1 (6 bases). The CDR3 has 15 residues. Between the trimmed V and J ends, which lost 0 bases and 4 bases, there was a span of 10 bases. Germline CDR1 is SGHAT and CDR2 is FQNNGV. This chain's CDR3 is CASSLDPGQYNEQFF. The CDR3 DNA reads TGTGCCAGCAGCTTAGACCCCGGACAGTACAATGAGCAGTTCTTC.

This rearrangement joins TRBV18 to TRBJ1-2, with 7 nucleotides matching TRBD1. The CDR3 covers 17 residues. Germline-derived CDR1 and CDR2 are KGHSH and LQKENI. V was pared by 1 base and J by 0 bases, with 8 bases of the junction left unmatched. CDR3 in amino acids: CASSPLGQDPSNYGYTF. CDR3 in DNA: TGTGCCAGCTCACCACTAGGACAGGACCCTTCTAACTATGGCTACACCTTC.

The chain links TRBV7-6 to TRBJ2-7; D ambiguous. This CDR3 region has 15 residues. Germline V lookup: CDR1 SGHVS, CDR2 FNYEAQ. V gave up 8 bases and J gave up 2 bases, with 19 bases separating them. The CDR3 nucleotides read TGTGCCAGCCACTACTCCGTGGCGGATCCCTACGAGCAGTACTTC. Translating it yields CASHYSVADPYEQYF.

The chain combines TRBV6-5 with TRBJ1-2; 8 bases are shared with TRBD1. CDR1 is MNHEY, CDR2 SVGAGI, per germline. This CDR3 region has 13 residues. Trimming at V came to 5 bases and at J to 6 bases, leaving 5 bases not matched to a gene. CDR3 region: CASSEGQGNGYTF. CDR3 DNA: TGTGCCAGCAGTGAAGGACAGGGAAATGGCTACACCTTC.

This clone was observed a single time. V gene TRBV5-8 combines with J gene TRBJ2-7; 8 nucleotides line up with TRBD2. J was trimmed by 6 bases and V by 1 base; bases with no gene match: 9. The CDR3 length is 15 residues. CDR1 is SGHTS and CDR2 is YDEGEE in the germline V gene. CDR3: CASSLTGGRKVEQYF. In DNA form, the CDR3 reads TGTGCCAGCAGCTTGACCGGCGGGAGGAAGGTCGAGCAGTACTTC.

Sample share makes this clone medium-sized. The chain couples TRBV5-1 to TRBJ1-1; TRBD1 matches at 7 bases. Germline CDR1 is SGHRS and CDR2 is YFSETQ. After removal of 4 bases from V and 5 bases from J, the junction contained 11 bases not matched to a gene. The CDR3 covers 15 residues. The CDR3 bases are TGCGCCAGCAGCCAGGGGGTCGGTTATGTAACTGAAGCTTTCTTT. Translation: CASSQGVGYVTEAFF.

V and J are TRBV11-2 and TRBJ2-7; 7 nucleotides agree with TRBD2. CDR1 SGHAT and CDR2 FQNNGV come from the germline V gene. Trimming took 2 bases from V and 5 from J; bases not matched to a gene: 9. This CDR3 contains 15 residues. The CDR3 here is CASSLLRGRDNEQYF. Here the CDR3 DNA reads TGTGCCAGCAGCTTACTTAGAGGGAGGGATAACGAGCAGTACTTC. The variable domain in full, with the rest retrieved from reference TRBV11-2 and TRBJ2-7, is EAGVAQSPRYKIIEKRQSVAFWCNPISGHATLYWYQQILGQGPKLLIQFQNNGVVDDSQLPKDRFSAERLKGVDSTLKIQPAKLEDSAVYLCASSLLRGRDNEQYFGPGTRLTVT.

V gene TRBV5-1 combines with J gene TRBJ2-1; TRBD2 aligns across 7 bases. The CDR3 contains 13 residues. Germline values: CDR1 SGHRS, CDR2 YFSETQ. J was trimmed by 10 bases and V by 3 bases; bases with no gene match: 7. The CDR3 spells CASSWGGSKEQFF. The CDR3 DNA sequence: TGCGCCAGCAGCTGGGGCGGGAGTAAAGAGCAGTTCTTC.

The V and J genes are TRBV7-9 and TRBJ2-7; no clear D. Germline V CDR1 and CDR2: SEHNR, FQNEAQ (reference sequence). This CDR3 is built from 14 residues. V dropped 1 base and J dropped 0 bases, with 7 bases sitting between them. The CDR3 here is CASSLGGPSYEQYF. CDR3 DNA sequence: TGTGCCAGCAGCTTAGGGGGTCCCTCCTACGAGCAGTACTTC.

The V gene is TRBV19, the J gene TRBJ2-7; D assignment may be TRBD1 or TRBD2 (6 bases each). The CDR3 length is 15 residues. Germline CDR1 LNHDA, CDR2 SQIVND (reference sequence). V was cut by 7 bases and J by 5 bases, with 21 bases left in between. The CDR3 DNA sequence: TGTGCCAGTAACCCGAGAGGGGGGAGTATAGACGAGCAGTACTTC. As protein: CASNPRGGSIDEQYF. Drawing the rest from reference TRBV19 and TRBJ2-7, the complete variable domain is DGGITQSPKYLFRKEGQNVTLSCEQNLNHDAMYWYRQDPGQGLRLIYYSQIVNDFQKGDIAEGYSVSREKKESFPLTVTSAQKNPTAFYLCASNPRGGSIDEQYFGPGTRLTVT.

V gene TRBV5-6 combines with J gene TRBJ2-2; no firm D call. CDR1 and CDR2 (germline): SGHDT, YYEEEE. The CDR3 contains 13 residues. V was trimmed by 4 bases and J by 5 bases, leaving 9 bases between them. CDR3 sequence reads: CASSPEPTGELFF. Written as DNA, the CDR3 is TGTGCCAGCAGCCCCGAACCGACCGGGGAGCTGTTTTTT.

The CDR3 DNA reads TGTGCCAGCAAGGGGAAGGGGCTAGCGTCCCCCTACAATGAGCAGTTCTTC. Its protein product is CASKGKGLASPYNEQFF. This chain uses TRBV25-1 with TRBJ2-1; maybe TRBD2 (6 bases). Germline assignment: CDR1 MGHDK and CDR2 SYGVNS. This CDR3 region has 17 residues. Trimming left V 7 bases short and J 2 bases short, with 21 bases between.

The chain joins TRBV5-4 to TRBJ1-4, with 8 nucleotides matching TRBD1. In germline, CDR1 is SGHNT, CDR2 YYREEE (reference sequence). The CDR3 extends over 15 amino acids. Unmatched junction bases numbered 3, after V lost 0 bases and J lost 5 bases. The CDR3 sequence: CASSLDGQGNEKLFF. The CDR3 bases are TGTGCCAGCAGCTTGGACGGACAGGGCAATGAAAAACTGTTTTTT.

The chain recombines TRBV7-9 with TRBJ2-4; the D gene could be TRBD1 or TRBD2 (5 bases each). The CDR3 is 14 residues long. Trimming left V 4 bases short and J 7 bases short, with 14 bases between. Germline V CDR1 and CDR2: SEHNR, FQNEAQ (reference sequence). CDR3 in DNA: TGTGCCAGCAGCTCGGGACGGTCCGGGAACATTCAGTACTTC. Its protein is CASSSGRSGNIQYF.

V usage is TRBV6-6 and J usage is TRBJ2-7; TRBD1 matches at 10 bases. Germline assignment: CDR1 MNHNY and CDR2 SVGAGI (reference sequence). The CDR3 covers 14 residues. The V segment lost 8 bases and the J segment 3 bases; nucleotides outside the gene matches: 7. This CDR3 is CASLGQGENYEQYF. CDR3 sequence (DNA): TGTGCCAGCCTCGGACAGGGGGAGAACTACGAGCAGTACTTC.

The table lists this clone with a few counts. The J gene is TRBJ1-4, the V gene TRBV5-4; perhaps TRBD1 as D (6 bases). CDR3 length: 16 amino acids. The germline V and J ends were trimmed by 0 bases and 3 bases, with 12 bases remaining between them. Per the germline V gene, CDR1 is SGHNT and CDR2 is YYREEE (reference sequence). CDR3 loop: CASSLGGRGANEKLFF. For the CDR3, the DNA is TGTGCCAGCAGCTTGGGGGGGCGGGGGGCTAATGAAAAACTGTTTTTT.

The V and J genes are TRBV7-8 and TRBJ1-4; 9 positions agree with TRBD1. Germline-derived CDR1 and CDR2 are SGHVS and FQNEAQ. The trim removed 5 bases at V and 8 bases at J, leaving 3 bases unmatched. The CDR3 totals 13 residues. CDR3 in amino acids: CASSGTGWEKLFF. CDR3 DNA: TGTGCCAGCAGCGGGACAGGGTGGGAAAAACTGTTTTTT.